This T cell receptor (beta chain) originates from a study of shared clonotypes between healthy human individuals. Across the whole study: Three CD4 naive, three CD4 memory, two CD8 naive and one CD8 memory plate were used per donor.

When replicate PCRs were run on sorted subsets, they used about 200 ng DNA, about 31,000 T cell genomes. In the authors' methods: Without quality scores, immunoSEQ junctional reads could not be filtered like full-length reads. TCRdb's table, derived via immunoSEQ multiplex PCR, lists solely in-frame clones and lacks some. V, J and clone size are those of that table, while D and trimming were read from the DNA. The sample consists of about 2 million clones, just under 95% of them appearing once. As defined, naive CD8 cells were CD45RO-negative and positively selected for CCR7, with terminally differentiated effector memory CD45RA+ cells excluded. The length of the CDR3 is 13 residues. V was clipped by 3 bases and J by 2 bases, with 8 bases between them. CDR1 SGHVS and CDR2 FNYEAQ come from the germline V gene.

This receptor was identified in a man between 18 and 35 years old in good health. The sample was naive CD8+ T cells sorted from blood. V gene TRBV7-6 combines with J gene TRBJ2-7; D not certain. Written as DNA, the CDR3 is TGTGCCAGCAGCTTTTCGGCCGCCTACGAGCAGTACTTC. Translation gives CASSFSAAYEQYF. Full variable domain (remainder filled in from reference TRBV7-6 and TRBJ2-7): GAGVSQSPRYKVTKRGQDVALRCDPISGHVSLYWYRQALGQGPEFLTYFNYEAQQDKSGLPNDRFSAERPEGSISTLTIQRTEQRDSAMYRCASSFSAAYEQYFGPGTRLTVT.